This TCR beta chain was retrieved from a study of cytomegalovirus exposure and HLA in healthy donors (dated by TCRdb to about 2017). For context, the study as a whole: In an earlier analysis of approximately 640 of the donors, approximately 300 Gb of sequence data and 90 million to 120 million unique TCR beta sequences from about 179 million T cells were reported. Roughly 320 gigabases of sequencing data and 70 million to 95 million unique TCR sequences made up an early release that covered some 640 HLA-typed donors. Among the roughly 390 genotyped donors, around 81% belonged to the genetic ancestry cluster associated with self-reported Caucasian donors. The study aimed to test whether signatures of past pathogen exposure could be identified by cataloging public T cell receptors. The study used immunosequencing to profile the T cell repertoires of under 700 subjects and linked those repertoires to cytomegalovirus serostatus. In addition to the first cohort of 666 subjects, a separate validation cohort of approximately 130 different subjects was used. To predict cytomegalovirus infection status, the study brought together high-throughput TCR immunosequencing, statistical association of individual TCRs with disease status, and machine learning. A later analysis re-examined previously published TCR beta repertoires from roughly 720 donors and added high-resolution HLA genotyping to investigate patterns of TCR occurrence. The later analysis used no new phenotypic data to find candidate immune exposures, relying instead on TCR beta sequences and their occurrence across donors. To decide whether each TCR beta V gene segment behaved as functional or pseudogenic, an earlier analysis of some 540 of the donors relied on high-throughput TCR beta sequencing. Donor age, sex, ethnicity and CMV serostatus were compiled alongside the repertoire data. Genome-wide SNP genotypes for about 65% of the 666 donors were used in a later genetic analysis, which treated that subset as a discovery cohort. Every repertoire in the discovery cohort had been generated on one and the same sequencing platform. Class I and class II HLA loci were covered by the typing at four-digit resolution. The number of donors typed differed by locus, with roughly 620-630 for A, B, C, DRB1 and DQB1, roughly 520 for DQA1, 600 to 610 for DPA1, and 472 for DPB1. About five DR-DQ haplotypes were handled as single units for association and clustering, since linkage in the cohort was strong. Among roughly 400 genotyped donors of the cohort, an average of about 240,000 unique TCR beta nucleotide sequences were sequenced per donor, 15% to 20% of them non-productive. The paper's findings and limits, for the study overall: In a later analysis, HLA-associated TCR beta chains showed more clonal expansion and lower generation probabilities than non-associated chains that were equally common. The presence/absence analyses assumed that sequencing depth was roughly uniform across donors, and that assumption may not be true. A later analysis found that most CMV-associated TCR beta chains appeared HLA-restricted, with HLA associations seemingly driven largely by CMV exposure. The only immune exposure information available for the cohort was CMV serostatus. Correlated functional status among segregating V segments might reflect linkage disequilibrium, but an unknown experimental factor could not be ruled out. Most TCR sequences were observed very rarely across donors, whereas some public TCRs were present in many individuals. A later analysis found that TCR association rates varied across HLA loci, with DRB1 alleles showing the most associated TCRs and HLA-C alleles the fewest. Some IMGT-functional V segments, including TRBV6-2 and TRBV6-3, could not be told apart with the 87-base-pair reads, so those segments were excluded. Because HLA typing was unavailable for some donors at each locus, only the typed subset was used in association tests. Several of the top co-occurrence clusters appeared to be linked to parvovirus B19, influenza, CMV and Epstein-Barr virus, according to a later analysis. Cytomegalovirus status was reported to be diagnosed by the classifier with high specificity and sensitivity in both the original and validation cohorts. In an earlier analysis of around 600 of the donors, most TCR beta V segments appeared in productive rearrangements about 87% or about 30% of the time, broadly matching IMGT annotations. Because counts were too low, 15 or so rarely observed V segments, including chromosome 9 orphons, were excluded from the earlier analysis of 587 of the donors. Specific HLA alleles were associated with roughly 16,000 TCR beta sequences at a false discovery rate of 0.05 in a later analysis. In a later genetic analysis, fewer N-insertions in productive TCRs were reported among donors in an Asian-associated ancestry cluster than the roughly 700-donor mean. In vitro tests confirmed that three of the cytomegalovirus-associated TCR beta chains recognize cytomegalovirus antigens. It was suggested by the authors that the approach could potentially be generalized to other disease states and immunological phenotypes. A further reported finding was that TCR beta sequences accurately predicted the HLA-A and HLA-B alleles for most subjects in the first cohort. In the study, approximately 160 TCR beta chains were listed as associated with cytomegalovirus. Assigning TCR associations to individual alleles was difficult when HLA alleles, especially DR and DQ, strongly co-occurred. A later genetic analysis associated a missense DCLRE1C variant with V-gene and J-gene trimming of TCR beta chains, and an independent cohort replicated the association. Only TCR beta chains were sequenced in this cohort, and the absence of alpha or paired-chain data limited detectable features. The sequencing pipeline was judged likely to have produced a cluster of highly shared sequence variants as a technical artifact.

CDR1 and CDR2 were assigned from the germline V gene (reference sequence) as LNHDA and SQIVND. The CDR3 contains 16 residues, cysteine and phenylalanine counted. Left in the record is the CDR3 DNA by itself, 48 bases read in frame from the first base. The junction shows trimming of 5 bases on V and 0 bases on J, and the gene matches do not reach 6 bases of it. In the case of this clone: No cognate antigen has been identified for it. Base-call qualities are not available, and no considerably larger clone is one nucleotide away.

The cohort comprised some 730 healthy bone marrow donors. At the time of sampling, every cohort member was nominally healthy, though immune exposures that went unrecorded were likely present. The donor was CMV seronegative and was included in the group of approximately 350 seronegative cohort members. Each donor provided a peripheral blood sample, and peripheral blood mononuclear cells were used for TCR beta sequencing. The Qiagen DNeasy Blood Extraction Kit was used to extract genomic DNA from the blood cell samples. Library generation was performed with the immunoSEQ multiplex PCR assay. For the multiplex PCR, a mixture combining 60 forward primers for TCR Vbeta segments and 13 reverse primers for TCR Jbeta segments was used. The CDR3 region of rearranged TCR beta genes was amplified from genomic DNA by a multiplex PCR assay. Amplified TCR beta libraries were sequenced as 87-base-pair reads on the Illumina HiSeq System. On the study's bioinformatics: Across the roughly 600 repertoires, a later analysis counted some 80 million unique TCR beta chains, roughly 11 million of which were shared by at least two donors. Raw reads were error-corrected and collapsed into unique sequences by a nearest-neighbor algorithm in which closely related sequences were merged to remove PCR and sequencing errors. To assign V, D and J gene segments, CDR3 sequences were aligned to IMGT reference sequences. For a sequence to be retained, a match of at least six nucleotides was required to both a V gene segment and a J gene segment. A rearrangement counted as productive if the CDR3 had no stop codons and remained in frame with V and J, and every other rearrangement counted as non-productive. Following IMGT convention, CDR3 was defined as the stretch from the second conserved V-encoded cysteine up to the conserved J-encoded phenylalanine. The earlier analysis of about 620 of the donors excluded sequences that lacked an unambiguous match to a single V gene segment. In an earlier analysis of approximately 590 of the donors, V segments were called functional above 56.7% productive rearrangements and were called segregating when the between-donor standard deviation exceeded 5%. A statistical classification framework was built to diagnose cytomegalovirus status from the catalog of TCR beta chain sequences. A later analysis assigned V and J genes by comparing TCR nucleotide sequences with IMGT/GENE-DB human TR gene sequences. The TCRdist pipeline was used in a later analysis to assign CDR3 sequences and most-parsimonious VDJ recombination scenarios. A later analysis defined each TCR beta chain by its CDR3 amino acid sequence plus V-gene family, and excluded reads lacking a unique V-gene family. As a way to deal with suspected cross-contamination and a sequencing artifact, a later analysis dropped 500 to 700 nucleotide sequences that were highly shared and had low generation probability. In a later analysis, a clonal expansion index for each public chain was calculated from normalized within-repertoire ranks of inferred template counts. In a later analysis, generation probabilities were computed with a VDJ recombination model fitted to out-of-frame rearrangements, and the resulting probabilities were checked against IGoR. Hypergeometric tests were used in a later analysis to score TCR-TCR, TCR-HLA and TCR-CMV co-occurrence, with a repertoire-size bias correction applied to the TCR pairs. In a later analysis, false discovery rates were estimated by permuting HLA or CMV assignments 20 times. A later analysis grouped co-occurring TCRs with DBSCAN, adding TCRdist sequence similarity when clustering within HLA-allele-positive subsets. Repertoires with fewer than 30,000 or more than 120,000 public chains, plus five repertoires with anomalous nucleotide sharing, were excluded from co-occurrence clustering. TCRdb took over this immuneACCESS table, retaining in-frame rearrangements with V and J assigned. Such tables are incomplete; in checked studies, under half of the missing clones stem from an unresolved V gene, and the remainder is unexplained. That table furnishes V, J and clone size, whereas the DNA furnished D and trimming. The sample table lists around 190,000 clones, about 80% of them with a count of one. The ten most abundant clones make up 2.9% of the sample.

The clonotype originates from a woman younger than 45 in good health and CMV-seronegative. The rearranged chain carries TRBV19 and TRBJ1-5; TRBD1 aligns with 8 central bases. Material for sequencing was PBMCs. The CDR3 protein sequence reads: CASSLGTGRSNQPQHF. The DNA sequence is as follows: TGTGCCAGTAGTTTGGGGACAGGTCGTAGCAATCAGCCCCAGCATTTT.